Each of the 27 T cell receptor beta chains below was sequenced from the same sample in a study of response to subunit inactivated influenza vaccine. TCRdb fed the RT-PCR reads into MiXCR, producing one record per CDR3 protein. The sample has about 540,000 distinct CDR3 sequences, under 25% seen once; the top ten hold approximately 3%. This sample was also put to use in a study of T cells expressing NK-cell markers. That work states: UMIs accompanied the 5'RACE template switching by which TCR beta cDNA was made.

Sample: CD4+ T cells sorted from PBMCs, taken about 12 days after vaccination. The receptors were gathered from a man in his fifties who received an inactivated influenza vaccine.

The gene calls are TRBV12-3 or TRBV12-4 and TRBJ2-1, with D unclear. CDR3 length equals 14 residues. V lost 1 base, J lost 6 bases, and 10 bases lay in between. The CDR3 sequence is CASSLDRRLNEQFF. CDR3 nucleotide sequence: TGTGCCAGCAGTTTAGATCGCCGACTCAATGAGCAGTTCTTC.

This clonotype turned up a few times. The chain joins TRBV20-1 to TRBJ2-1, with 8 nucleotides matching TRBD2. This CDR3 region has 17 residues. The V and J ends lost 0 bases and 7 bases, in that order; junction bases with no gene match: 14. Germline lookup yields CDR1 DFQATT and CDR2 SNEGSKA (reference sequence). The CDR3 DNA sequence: TGCAGTGCTAGAGATACCTTTCCCGGGGGGGCCCGGAATGAGCAGTTCTTC. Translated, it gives CSARDTFPGGARNEQFF.

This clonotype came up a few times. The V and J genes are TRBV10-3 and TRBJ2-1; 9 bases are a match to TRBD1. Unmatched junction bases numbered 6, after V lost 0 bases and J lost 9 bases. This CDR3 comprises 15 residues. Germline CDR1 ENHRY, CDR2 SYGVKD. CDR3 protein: CAISESPGQGSEQFF. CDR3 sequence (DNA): TGTGCCATCAGTGAGTCTCCGGGACAGGGCAGTGAGCAGTTCTTC.

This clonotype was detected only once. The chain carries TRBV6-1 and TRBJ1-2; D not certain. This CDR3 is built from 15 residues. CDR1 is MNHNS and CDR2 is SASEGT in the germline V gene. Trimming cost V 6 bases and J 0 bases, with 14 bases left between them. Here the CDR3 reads CASSNTDTPNYGYTF. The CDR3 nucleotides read TGTGCCAGCAGCAACACAGACACTCCTAACTATGGCTACACCTTC.

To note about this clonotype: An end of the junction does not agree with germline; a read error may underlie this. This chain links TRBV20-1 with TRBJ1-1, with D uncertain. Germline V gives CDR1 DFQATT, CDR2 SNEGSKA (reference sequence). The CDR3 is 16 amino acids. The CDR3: CSARDLRDWANAEAFF. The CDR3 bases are TGCAGTGCTAGAGATCTACGAGACTGGGCGAACGCTGAAGCTTTCTTT.

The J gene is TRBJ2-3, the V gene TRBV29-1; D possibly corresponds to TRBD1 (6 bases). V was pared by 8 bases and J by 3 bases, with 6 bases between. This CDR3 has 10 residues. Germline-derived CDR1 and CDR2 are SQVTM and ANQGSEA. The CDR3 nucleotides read TGCAGCACAGGGACAGATACGCAGTATTTT. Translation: CSTGTDTQYF.

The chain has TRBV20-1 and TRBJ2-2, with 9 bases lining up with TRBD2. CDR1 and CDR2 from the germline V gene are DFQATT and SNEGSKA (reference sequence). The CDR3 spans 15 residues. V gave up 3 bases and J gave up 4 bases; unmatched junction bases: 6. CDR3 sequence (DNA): TGCAGTGCTAGTGCGCCTAGCGGGATCACCGGGGAGCTGTTTTTT. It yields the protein CSASAPSGITGELFF.

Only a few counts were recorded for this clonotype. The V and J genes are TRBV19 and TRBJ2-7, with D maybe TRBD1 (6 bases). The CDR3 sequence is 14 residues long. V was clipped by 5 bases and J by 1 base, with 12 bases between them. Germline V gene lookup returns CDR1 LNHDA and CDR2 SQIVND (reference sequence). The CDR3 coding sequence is TGTGCCAGTAGTGCCGGGACAAGTTCCTACGAGCAGTACTTC. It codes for CASSAGTSSYEQYF.

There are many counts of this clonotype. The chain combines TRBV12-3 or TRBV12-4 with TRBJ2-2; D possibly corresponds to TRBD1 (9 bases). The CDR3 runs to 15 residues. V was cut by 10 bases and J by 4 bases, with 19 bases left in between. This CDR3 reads CAIRGGTGSTGELFF. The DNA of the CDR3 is TGTGCCATCCGGGGGGGGACAGGGAGCACCGGGGAGCTGTTTTTT.

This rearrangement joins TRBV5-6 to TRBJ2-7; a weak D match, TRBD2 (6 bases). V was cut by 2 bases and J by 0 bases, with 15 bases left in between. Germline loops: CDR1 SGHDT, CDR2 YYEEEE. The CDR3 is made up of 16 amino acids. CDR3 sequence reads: CASSFGSRESSYEQYF. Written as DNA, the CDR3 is TGTGCCAGCAGCTTTGGGAGCCGGGAGAGCTCCTACGAGCAGTACTTC.

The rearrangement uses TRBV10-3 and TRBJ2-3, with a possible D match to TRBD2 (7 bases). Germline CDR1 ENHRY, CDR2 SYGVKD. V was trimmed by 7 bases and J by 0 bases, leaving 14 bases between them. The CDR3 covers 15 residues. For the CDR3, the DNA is TGTGCCATCACGAACGGGGGGCATAGCACAGATACGCAGTATTTT. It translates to CAITNGGHSTDTQYF.

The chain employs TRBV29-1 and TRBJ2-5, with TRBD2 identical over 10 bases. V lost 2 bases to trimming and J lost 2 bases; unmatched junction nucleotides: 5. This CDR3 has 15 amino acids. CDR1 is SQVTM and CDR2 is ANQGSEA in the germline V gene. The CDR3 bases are TGCAGCGTTGAAACTACTAGCGGGGTACAAGAGACCCAGTACTTC. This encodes CSVETTSGVQETQYF.

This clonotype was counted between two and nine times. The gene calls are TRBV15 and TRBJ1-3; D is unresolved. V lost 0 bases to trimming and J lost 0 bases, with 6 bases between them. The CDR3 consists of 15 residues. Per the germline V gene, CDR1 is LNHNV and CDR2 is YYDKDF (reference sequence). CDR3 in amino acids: CATSRDRASGNTIYF. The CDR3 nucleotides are TGTGCCACCAGCAGAGATAGGGCCTCTGGAAACACCATATATTTT.

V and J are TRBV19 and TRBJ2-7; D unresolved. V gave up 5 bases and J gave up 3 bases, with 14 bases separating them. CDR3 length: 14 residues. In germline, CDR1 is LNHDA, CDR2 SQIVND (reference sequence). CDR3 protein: CASSGKRLGYEQYF. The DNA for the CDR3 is TGTGCCAGTAGTGGGAAGAGGTTGGGCTACGAGCAGTACTTC.

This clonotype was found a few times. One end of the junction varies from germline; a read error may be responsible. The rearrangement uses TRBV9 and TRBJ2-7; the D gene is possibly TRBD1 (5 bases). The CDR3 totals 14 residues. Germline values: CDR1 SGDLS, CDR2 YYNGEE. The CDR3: CASSVDQGSSEQYF. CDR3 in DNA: TGTGCCAGCAGCGTAGACCAGGGCTCCTCCGAGCAGTACTTC.

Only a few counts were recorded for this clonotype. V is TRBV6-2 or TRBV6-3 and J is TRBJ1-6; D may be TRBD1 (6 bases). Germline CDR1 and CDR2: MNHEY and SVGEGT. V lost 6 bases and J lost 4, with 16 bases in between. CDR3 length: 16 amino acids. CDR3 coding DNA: TGTGCCAGCAGCCCCGACAGGCGCGGATATAATTCACCCCTCCACTTT. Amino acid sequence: CASSPDRRGYNSPLHF.

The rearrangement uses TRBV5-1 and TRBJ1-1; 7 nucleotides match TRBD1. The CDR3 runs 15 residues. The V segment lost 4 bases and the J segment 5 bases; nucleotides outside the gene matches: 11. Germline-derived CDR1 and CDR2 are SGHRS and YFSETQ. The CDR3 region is CASSLTGTARTEAFF. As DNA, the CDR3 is TGCGCCAGCAGCCTCACCGGGACAGCAAGGACTGAAGCTTTCTTT.

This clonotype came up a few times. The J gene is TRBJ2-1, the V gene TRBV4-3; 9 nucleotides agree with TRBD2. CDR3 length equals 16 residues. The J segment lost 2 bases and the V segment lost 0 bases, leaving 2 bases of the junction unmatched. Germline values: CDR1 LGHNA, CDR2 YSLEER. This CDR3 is CASSQDLAGAYNEQFF. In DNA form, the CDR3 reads TGCGCCAGCAGCCAAGACTTAGCGGGGGCCTACAATGAGCAGTTCTTC.

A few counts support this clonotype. CDR3 residues: CSVEGKDRYEQYF. For the CDR3, the DNA is TGCAGCGTTGAAGGAAAGGACAGGTACGAGCAGTACTTC. The chain uses TRBV29-1 and TRBJ2-7; 7 bases align to TRBD1. There are 13 residues in the CDR3. Germline assignment: CDR1 SQVTM and CDR2 ANQGSEA. Losses at the gene ends were 1 base for V and 4 bases for J; bases not matched to a gene: 4.

The CDR3 DNA reads as TGTGCCAGCAATGGGGACTGGGTGAATTCACCCCTCCACTTT. This sequence encodes CASNGDWVNSPLHF. The chain joins TRBV28 to TRBJ1-6; D may be TRBD1 (5 bases). Looked up from germline, CDR1 is MDHEN and CDR2 is SYDVKM. V dropped 7 bases and J dropped 7 bases, with 14 bases sitting between them. The CDR3 is 14 residues long.

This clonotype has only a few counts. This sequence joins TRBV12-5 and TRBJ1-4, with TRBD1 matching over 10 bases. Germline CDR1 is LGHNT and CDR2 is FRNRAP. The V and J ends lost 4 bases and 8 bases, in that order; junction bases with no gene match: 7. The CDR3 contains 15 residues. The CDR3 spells CASGSGGQGTEKLFF. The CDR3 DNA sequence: TGTGCTAGTGGTTCTGGGGGACAGGGGACCGAAAAACTGTTTTTT. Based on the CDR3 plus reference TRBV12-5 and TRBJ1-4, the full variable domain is DARVTQTPRHKVTEMGQEVTMRCQPILGHNTVFWYRQTMMQGLELLAYFRNRAPLDDSGMPKDRFSAEMPDATLATLKIQPSEPRDSAVYFCASGSGGQGTEKLFFGSGTQLSVL.

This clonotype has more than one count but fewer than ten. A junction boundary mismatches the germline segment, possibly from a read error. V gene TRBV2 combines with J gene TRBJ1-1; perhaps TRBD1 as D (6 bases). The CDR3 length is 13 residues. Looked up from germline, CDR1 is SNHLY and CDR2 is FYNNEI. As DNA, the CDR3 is TGTGCCAGCAGTGAGGGAGGGGACACCGAAGCTTTCTTT. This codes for CASSEGGDTEAFF.

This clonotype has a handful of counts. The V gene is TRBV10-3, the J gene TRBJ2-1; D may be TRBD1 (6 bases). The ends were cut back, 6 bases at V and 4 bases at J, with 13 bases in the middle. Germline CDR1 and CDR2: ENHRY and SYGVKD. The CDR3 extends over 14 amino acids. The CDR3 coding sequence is TGTGCCATCAGCTCAGGGGTGGTTTACAATGAGCAGTTCTTC. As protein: CAISSGVVYNEQFF.

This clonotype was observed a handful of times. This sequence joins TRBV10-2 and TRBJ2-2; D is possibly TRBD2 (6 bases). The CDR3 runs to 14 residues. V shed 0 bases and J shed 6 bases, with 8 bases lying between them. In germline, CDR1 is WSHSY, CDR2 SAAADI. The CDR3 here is CASSESTRSGELFF. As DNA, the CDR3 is TGCGCCAGCAGTGAGTCGACTAGATCCGGGGAGCTGTTTTTT.

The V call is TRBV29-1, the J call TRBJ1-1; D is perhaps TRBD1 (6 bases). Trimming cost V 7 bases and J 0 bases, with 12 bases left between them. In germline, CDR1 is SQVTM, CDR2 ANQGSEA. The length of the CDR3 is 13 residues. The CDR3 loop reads CSGQGKVNTEAFF. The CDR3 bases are TGCAGCGGTCAGGGGAAGGTGAACACTGAAGCTTTCTTT.

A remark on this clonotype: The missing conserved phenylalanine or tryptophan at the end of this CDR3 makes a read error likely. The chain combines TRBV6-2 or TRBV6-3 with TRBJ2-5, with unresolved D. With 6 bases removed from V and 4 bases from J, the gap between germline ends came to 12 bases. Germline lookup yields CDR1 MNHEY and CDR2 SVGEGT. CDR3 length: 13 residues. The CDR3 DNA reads TGTGCCAGCAGCCGTTCCAAGGGAGAGACCCAGTACTCC. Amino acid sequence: CASSRSKGETQYS.

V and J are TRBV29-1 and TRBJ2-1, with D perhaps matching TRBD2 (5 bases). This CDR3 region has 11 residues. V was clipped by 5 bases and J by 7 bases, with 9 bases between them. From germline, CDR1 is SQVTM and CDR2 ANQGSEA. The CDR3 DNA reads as TGCAGCGTTTGGACTCCAAATGAGCAGTTCTTC. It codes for CSVWTPNEQFF.